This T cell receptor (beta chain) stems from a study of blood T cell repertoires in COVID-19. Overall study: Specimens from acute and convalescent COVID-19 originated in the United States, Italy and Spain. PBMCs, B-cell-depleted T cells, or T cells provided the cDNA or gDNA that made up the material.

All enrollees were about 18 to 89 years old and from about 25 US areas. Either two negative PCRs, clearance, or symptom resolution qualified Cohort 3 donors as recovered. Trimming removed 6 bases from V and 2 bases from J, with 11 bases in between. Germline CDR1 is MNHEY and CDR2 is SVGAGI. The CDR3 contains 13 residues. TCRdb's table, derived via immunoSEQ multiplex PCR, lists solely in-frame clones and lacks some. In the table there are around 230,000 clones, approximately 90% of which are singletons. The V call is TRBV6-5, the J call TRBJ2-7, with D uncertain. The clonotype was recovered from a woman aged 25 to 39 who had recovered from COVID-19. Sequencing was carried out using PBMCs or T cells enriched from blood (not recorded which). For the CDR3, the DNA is TGTGCCAGCAGAGAGGATGCAACCTACGAGCAGTACTTC. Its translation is CASREDATYEQYF.